A selection of T cell receptor beta chains follows, all from one sample in a study of blood T cell repertoires in COVID-19. Clones were read by immunoSEQ multiplex PCR, and TCRdb kept only the in-frame ones, dropping some. The table has some 150,000 clones, roughly 84% seen once. Sequenced input: peripheral blood. The receptors originated from a human donor with acute or convalescent COVID-19. The donor label of this sample is uncertain. CDR3s include the opening cysteine and the closing phenylalanine or tryptophan.

v_call: TRBV4-3; j_call: TRBJ1-1; cdr3_aa: CASSQNRGLGTEAFF
v_call: TRBV7-3; j_call: TRBJ2-1; cdr3_aa: CASSSSLENEQFF
v_call: TRBV6-2/TRBV6-3; j_call: TRBJ2-1; cdr3_aa: CASSYVAGGYEQFF
v_call: TRBV4-3; j_call: TRBJ2-3; cdr3_aa: CASSTGGRDTQYF
v_call: TRBV6-5; j_call: TRBJ1-6; cdr3_aa: CASSYSSDRSPLHF
v_call: TRBV19; j_call: TRBJ1-1; cdr3_aa: CASTSWGGAEAFF
v_call: TRBV18; j_call: TRBJ2-3; cdr3_aa: CASSPRELTDTQYF
v_call: TRBV4-3; j_call: TRBJ1-4; cdr3_aa: CASSQARPTNEKLFF
v_call: TRBV23-1; j_call: TRBJ2-1; cdr3_aa: CASTGREGSSYNEQFF
v_call: TRBV5-1; j_call: TRBJ2-5; cdr3_aa: CASYTAGVGTQYF
v_call: TRBV5-1; j_call: TRBJ1-1; cdr3_aa: CASRRTATGVNTEAFF
v_call: TRBV3-1/TRBV3-2; j_call: TRBJ1-1; cdr3_aa: CASSSQGAPTEAFF
v_call: TRBV24-1; j_call: TRBJ2-1; cdr3_aa: CATSDPSGGFDEQFF
v_call: TRBV7-3; j_call: TRBJ1-1; cdr3_aa: CASSHGHMNTEAFF
v_call: TRBV28; j_call: TRBJ1-5; cdr3_aa: CASSGGRDRVSNQPQHF
v_call: TRBV19; j_call: TRBJ1-2; cdr3_aa: CASSNQGQQTNYGYTF
v_call: TRBV15; j_call: TRBJ2-3; cdr3_aa: CATSRGQGADTQYF
v_call: TRBV18; j_call: TRBJ1-1; cdr3_aa: CASSPQGREAFF
v_call: TRBV5-1; j_call: TRBJ1-5; cdr3_aa: CASSLADQPQHF
v_call: TRBV7-9; j_call: TRBJ2-4; cdr3_aa: CASSLAGSGKNIQYF
v_call: TRBV7-2; j_call: TRBJ2-3; cdr3_aa: CASSSHRGTSTDTQYF
v_call: TRBV18; j_call: TRBJ1-6; cdr3_aa: CASSPGTIYNSPLHF
v_call: TRBV12-3/TRBV12-4; j_call: TRBJ2-3; cdr3_aa: CASSFSGIAQYF
v_call: TRBV29-1; j_call: TRBJ1-1; cdr3_aa: CSEKSGQGDTEAFF
v_call: TRBV6-5; j_call: TRBJ1-2; cdr3_aa: CASSYSTGNYGYTF
v_call: TRBV5-6; j_call: TRBJ1-4; cdr3_aa: CASSAGQGAPNEKLFF
v_call: TRBV7-3; j_call: TRBJ1-1; cdr3_aa: CASSLLPAGGTEAFF
v_call: TRBV4-2; j_call: TRBJ2-5; cdr3_aa: CASSQEPGQETQYF
v_call: TRBV18; j_call: TRBJ1-2; cdr3_aa: CASSQDSYGYTF
v_call: TRBV19; j_call: TRBJ1-2; cdr3_aa: CAKIGPRASNYGYTF
v_call: TRBV11-2; j_call: TRBJ2-7; cdr3_aa: CASSLMQGASYEQYF
v_call: TRBV7-8; j_call: TRBJ1-1; cdr3_aa: CASSREQGGTEAFF
v_call: TRBV18; j_call: TRBJ2-2; cdr3_aa: CASSPPSGTGNTGELFF
v_call: TRBV7-2; j_call: TRBJ2-7; cdr3_aa: CASSFGGGSTYEQYF
v_call: TRBV7-8; j_call: TRBJ1-1; cdr3_aa: CASSEQGQDEAFF
v_call: TRBV7-3; j_call: TRBJ1-2; cdr3_aa: CASSQDRGGGYTF
v_call: TRBV7-9; j_call: TRBJ2-5; cdr3_aa: CASSFLEGGDQYF
v_call: TRBV5-1; j_call: TRBJ1-4; cdr3_aa: CASSLVADRTTNEKLFF
v_call: TRBV2; j_call: TRBJ1-1; cdr3_aa: CASSEGGLSWNTEAFF
v_call: TRBV5-4; j_call: TRBJ2-7; cdr3_aa: CASSRTGGLAVYEQYF
v_call: TRBV28; j_call: TRBJ1-6; cdr3_aa: CASSILTGGGNSPLHF
v_call: TRBV11-2; j_call: TRBJ2-3; cdr3_aa: CASSQLSSDTQYF
v_call: TRBV29-1; j_call: TRBJ1-2; cdr3_aa: CSVEDLGGGYTF
v_call: TRBV7-2; j_call: TRBJ1-3; cdr3_aa: CASSRDRGAGNTIYF
v_call: TRBV6-1; j_call: TRBJ1-2; cdr3_aa: CASSEDRGGSDGYTF
v_call: TRBV24-1; j_call: TRBJ2-2; cdr3_aa: CATSDLAGGPSGELFF
v_call: TRBV2; j_call: TRBJ2-2; cdr3_aa: CASSDVGVVTGELFF